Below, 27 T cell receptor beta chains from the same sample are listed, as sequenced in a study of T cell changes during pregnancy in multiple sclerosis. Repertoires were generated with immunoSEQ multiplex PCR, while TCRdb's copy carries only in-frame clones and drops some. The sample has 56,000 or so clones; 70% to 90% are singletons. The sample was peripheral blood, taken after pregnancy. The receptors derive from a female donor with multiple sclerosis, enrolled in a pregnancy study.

CDR3 loop: CASSESAGTTYEQYF. CDR3 DNA: TGTGCCAGCAGTGAATCTGCCGGGACAACCTACGAGCAGTACTTC. V usage is TRBV6-1 and J usage is TRBJ2-7, with D tentatively TRBD1 (6 bases). This CDR3 comprises 15 residues. V was clipped by 2 bases and J by 2 bases, with 13 bases between them. CDR1 MNHNS and CDR2 SASEGT come from the germline V gene.

The CDR3 protein is CASSPDPSGETQYF. Here the CDR3 DNA reads TGTGCCAGCAGCCCAGACCCTAGCGGGGAGACCCAGTACTTC. The chain carries TRBV11-3 and TRBJ2-5, with 8 bases fitting TRBD2. Unmatched junction bases numbered 7, after V lost 5 bases and J lost 5 bases. The CDR3 length is 14 residues. Per the germline V gene, CDR1 is SGHNT and CDR2 is YENEEA. The entire variable domain, with the rest obtained from reference TRBV11-3 and TRBJ2-5, is as follows: EAGVVQSPRYKIIEKKQPVAFWCNPISGHNTLYWYLQNLGQGPELLIRYENEEAVDDSQLPKDRFSAERLKGVDSTLKIQPAELGDSAVYLCASSPDPSGETQYFGPGTRLLVL.

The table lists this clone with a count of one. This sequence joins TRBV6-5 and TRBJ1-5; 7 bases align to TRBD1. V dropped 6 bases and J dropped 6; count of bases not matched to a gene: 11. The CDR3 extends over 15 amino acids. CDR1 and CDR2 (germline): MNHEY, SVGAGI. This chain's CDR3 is CASSRTGVGSQPQHF. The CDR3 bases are TGTGCCAGCAGCCGCACAGGGGTTGGTAGTCAGCCCCAGCATTTT.

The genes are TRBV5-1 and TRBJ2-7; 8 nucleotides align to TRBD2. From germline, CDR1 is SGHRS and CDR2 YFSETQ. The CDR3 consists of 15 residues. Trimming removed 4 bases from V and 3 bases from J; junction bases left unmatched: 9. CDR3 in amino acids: CASSPGGSQVYEQYF. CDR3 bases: TGCGCCAGCAGCCCGGGGGGGTCCCAGGTCTACGAGCAGTACTTC.

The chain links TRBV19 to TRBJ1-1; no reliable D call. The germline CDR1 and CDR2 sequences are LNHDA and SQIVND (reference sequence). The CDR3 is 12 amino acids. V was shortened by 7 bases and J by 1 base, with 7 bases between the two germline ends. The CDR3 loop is CASTSPNTEAFF. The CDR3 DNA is TGTGCCAGTACCTCCCCGAACACTGAAGCTTTCTTT.

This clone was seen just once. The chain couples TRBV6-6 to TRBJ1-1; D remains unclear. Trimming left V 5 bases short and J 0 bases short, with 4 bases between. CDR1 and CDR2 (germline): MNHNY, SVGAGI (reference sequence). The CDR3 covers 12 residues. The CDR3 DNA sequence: TGTGCCAGCAGTCGGTTGAACACTGAAGCTTTCTTT. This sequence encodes CASSRLNTEAFF.

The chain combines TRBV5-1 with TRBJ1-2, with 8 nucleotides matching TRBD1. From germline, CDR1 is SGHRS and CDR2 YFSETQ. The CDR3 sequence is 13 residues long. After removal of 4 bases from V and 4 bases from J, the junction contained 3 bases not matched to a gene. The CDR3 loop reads CASSVQGVYGYTF. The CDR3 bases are TGCGCCAGCAGCGTACAGGGGGTCTATGGCTACACCTTC.

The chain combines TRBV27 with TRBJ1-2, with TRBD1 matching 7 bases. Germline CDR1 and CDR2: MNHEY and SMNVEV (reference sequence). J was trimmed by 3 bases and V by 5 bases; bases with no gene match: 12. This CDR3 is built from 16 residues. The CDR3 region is CASSPGLGQRHYGYTF. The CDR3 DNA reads TGTGCCAGCAGTCCGGGGCTGGGACAGAGACACTATGGCTACACCTTC.

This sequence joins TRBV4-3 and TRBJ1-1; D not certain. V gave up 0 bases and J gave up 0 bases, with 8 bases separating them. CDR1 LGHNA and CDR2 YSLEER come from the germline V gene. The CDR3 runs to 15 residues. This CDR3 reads CASSQEPAVNTEAFF. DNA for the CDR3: TGCGCCAGCAGCCAAGAGCCAGCGGTGAACACTGAAGCTTTCTTT.

This CDR3 reads CASTTRGGFSNSPLHF. CDR3 nucleotides: TGTGCCAGCACCACGAGGGGGGGGTTCTCCAATTCACCCCTCCACTTT. The chain uses TRBV7-2 and TRBJ1-6, with a tentative D call TRBD1 (6 bases). This CDR3 has 16 residues. Trimming took 7 bases from V and 7 from J, leaving 20 bases between them. Per germline, CDR1 SGHTA and CDR2 FQGNSA.

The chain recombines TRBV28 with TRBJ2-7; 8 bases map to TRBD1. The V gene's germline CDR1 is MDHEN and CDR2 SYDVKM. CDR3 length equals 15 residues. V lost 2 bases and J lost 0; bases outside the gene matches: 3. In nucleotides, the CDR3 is TGTGCCAGCAGTTTAACGGACAGGGACTCCTACGAGCAGTACTTC. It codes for CASSLTDRDSYEQYF. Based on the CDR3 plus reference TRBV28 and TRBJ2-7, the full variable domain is DVKVTQSSRYLVKRTGEKVFLECVQDMDHENMFWYRQDPGLGLRLIYFSYDVKMKEKGDIPEGYSVSREKKERFSLILESASTNQTSMYLCASSLTDRDSYEQYFGPGTRLTVT.

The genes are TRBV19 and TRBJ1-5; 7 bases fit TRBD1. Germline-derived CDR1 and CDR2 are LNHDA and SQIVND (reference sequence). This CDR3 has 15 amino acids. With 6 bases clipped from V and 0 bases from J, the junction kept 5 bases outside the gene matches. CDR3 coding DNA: TGTGCCAGTAGCACAGGGGCGTATAGCAATCAGCCCCAGCATTTT. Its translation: CASSTGAYSNQPQHF.

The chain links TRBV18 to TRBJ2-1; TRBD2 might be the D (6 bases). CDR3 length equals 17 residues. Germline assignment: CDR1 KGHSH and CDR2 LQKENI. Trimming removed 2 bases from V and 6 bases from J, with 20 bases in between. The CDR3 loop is CASSPAPLRRGVNEQFF. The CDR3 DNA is TGTGCCAGCTCACCAGCCCCTTTGAGGCGGGGAGTCAATGAGCAGTTCTTC. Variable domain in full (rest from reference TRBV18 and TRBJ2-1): NAGVMQNPRHLVRRRGQEARLRCSPMKGHSHVYWYRQLPEEGLKFMVYLQKENIIDESGMPKERFSAEFPKEGPSILRIQQVVRGDSAAYFCASSPAPLRRGVNEQFFGPGTRLTVL.

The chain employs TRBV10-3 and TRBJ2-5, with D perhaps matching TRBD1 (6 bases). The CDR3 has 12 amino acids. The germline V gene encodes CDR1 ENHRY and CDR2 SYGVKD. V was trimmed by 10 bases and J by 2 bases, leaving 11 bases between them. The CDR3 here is CATGTQQETQYF. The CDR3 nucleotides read TGTGCCACCGGGACACAACAAGAGACCCAGTACTTC.

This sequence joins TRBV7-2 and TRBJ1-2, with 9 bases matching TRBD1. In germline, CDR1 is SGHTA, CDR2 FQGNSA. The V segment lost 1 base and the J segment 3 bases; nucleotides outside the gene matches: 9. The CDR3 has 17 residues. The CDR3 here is CASSLDTATGGHYGYTF. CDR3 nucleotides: TGTGCCAGCAGCTTAGATACGGCCACAGGGGGCCACTATGGCTACACCTTC. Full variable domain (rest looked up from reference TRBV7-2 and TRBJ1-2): GAGVSQSPSNKVTEKGKDVELRCDPISGHTALYWYRQSLGQGLEFLIYFQGNSAPDKSGLPSDRFSAERTGGSVSTLTIQRTQQEDSAVYLCASSLDTATGGHYGYTFGSGTRLTVV.

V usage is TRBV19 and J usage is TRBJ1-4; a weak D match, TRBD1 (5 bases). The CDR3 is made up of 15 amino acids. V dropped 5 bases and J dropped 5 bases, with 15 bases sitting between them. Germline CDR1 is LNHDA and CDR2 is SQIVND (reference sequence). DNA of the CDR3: TGTGCCAGTAGTCCGCGACAGCTTCTGAATGAAAAACTGTTTTTT. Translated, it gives CASSPRQLLNEKLFF.

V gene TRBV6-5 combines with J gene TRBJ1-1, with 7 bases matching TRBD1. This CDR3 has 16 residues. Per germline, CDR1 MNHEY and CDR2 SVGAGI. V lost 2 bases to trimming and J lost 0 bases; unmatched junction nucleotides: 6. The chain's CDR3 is CASSYLPGQLNTEAFF. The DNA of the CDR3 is TGTGCCAGCAGTTACCTCCCGGGACAGCTGAACACTGAAGCTTTCTTT.

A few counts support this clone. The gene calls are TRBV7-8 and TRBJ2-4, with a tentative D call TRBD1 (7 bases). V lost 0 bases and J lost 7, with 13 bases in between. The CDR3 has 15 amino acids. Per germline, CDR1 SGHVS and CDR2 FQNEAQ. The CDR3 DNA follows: TGTGCCAGCAGCTTAGCGGAGGGGGCGTGGAACATTCAGTACTTC. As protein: CASSLAEGAWNIQYF.

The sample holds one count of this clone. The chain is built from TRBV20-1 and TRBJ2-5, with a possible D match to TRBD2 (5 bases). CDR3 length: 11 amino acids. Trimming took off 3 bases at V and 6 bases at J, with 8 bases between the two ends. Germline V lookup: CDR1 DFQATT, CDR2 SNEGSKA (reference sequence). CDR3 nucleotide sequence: TGCAGTGCTAGCGGGGTAAAGACCCAGTACTTC. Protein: CSASGVKTQYF.

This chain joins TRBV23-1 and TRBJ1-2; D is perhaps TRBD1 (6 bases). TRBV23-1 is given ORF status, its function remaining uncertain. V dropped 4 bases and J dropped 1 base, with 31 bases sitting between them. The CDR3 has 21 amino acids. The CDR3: CASSPYAGAECRDSDNYGYTF. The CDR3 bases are TGCGCCAGCAGTCCCTACGCGGGGGCTGAATGTCGGGACTCCGATAACTATGGCTACACCTTC.

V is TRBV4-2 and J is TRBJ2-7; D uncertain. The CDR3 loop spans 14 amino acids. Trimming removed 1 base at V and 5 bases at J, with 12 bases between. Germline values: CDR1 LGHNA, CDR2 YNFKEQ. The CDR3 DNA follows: TGTGCCAGCAGCCAAGGGTTTCCAGGAAACGAGCAGTACTTC. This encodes CASSQGFPGNEQYF.

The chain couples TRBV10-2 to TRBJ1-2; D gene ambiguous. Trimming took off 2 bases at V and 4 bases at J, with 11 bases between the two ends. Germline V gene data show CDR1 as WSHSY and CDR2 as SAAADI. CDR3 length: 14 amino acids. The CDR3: CASSEVRLLYGYTF. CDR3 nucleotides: TGCGCCAGCAGTGAGGTCAGGCTACTCTATGGCTACACCTTC.

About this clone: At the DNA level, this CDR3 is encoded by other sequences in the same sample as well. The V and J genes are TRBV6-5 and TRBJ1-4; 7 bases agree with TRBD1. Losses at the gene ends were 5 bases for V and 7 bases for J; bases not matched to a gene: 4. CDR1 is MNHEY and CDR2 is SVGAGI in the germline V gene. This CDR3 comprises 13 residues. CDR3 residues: CASSHRQGEKLFF. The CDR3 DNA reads TGTGCCAGCAGTCACCGACAGGGTGAAAAACTGTTTTTT.

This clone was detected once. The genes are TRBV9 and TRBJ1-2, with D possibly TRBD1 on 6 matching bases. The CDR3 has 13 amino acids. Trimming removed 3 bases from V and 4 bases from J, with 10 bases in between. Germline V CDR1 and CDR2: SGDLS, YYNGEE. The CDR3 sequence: CASSGQDSYGYTF. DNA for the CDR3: TGTGCCAGCAGCGGACAGGACTCCTATGGCTACACCTTC.

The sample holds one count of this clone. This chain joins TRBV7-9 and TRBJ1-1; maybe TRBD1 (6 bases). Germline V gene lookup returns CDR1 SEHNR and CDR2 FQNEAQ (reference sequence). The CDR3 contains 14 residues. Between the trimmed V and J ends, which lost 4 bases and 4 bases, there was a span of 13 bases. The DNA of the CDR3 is TGTGCCAGCAGCTCACAGGGTGGTGCCACTGAAGCTTTCTTT. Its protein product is CASSSQGGATEAFF.

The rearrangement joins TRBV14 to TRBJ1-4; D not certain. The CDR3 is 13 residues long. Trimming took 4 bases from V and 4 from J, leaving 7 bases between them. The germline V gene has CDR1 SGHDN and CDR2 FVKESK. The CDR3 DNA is TGTGCCAGCAGCCTACTCCTTAATGAAAAACTGTTTTTT. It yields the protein CASSLLLNEKLFF.

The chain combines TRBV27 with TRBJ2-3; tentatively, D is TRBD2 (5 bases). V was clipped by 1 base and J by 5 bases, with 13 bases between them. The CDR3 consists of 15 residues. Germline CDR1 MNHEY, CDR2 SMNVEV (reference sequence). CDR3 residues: CASSLWASRGDTQYF. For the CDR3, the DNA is TGTGCCAGCAGTTTATGGGCCTCACGGGGAGATACGCAGTATTTT.